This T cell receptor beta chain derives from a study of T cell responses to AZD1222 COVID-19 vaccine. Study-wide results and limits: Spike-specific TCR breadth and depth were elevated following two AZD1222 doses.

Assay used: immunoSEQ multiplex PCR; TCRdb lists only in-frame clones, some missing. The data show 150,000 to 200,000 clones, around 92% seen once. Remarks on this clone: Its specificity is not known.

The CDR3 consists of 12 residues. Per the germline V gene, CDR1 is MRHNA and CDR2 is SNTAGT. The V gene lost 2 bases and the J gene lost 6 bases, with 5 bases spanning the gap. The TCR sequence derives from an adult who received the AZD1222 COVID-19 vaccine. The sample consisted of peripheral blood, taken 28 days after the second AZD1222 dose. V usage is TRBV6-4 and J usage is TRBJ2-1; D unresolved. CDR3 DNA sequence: TGTGCCAGCAGTGACAGTCTCAATGAGCAGTTCTTC. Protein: CASSDSLNEQFF.